This TCR beta chain is from a study of T cell changes during pregnancy in multiple sclerosis. Generated by immunoSEQ multiplex PCR, the TCRdb table keeps only in-frame clones and is missing some. The table shows 70,000 or so clones, with about 92% occurring only once. The V gene's germline CDR1 is GTSNPN and CDR2 SVGIG (reference sequence). The ends were cut back, 2 bases at V and 3 bases at J, with 11 bases in the middle. The CDR3 loop spans 13 amino acids. The chain employs TRBV30 and TRBJ2-7; a possible D gene is TRBD1 (6 bases). The material sequenced was peripheral blood, taken in the third trimester of pregnancy. The sequence was obtained from a female donor in good health, enrolled as a control in a pregnancy study. The CDR3 region is CAWSSGEFYEQYF. CDR3 DNA: TGTGCCTGGAGTTCAGGGGAGTTCTACGAGCAGTACTTC.